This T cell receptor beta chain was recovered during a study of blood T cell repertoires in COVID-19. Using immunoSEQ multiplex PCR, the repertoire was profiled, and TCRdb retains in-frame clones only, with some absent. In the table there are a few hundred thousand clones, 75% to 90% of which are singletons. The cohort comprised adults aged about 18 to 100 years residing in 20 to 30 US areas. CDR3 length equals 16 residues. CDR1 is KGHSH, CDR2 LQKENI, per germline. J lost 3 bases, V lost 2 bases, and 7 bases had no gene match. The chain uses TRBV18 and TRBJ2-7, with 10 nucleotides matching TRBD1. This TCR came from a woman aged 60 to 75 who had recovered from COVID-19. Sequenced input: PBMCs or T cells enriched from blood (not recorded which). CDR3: CASSPMIGTGVYEQYF. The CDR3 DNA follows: TGTGCCAGCTCACCAATGATCGGGACAGGGGTCTACGAGCAGTACTTC.